The source of this T cell receptor beta chain is a study of T-cell reconstitution after alpha-beta-depleted transplantation in children. For TCRbeta, the library was prepared with unique molecular identifiers. TCRdb ran MiXCR on the PCR reads and lists one entry per CDR3 protein. The data show approximately 420,000 distinct CDR3 sequences, around 9.9% seen once. The V gene lost 11 bases and the J gene lost 4 bases, with 26 bases spanning the gap. Germline V CDR1 and CDR2: LGHDT, YNNKEL (reference sequence). CDR3 length: 17 residues. The source material was PBMCs from the stem cell graft donor, sampled from the stem cell graft. The clonotype was recovered from a human donor who donated a stem cell graft to a child with acute myeloid leukemia. The chain couples TRBV3-1 to TRBJ2-2; D is possibly TRBD1 or TRBD2 (5 bases each). CDR3 region: CAFCLGSGRPVTGELFF. The CDR3 nucleotides read TGTGCCTTCTGTTTAGGGTCGGGGCGCCCCGTCACCGGGGAGCTGTTTTTT. Complete variable domain (other parts from reference TRBV3-1 and TRBJ2-2): DTAVSQTPKYLVTQMGNDKSIKCEQNLGHDTMYWYKQDSKKFLKIMFSYNNKELIINETVPNRFSPKSPDKAHLNLHINSLELGDSAVYFCAFCLGSGRPVTGELFFGEGSRLTVL.